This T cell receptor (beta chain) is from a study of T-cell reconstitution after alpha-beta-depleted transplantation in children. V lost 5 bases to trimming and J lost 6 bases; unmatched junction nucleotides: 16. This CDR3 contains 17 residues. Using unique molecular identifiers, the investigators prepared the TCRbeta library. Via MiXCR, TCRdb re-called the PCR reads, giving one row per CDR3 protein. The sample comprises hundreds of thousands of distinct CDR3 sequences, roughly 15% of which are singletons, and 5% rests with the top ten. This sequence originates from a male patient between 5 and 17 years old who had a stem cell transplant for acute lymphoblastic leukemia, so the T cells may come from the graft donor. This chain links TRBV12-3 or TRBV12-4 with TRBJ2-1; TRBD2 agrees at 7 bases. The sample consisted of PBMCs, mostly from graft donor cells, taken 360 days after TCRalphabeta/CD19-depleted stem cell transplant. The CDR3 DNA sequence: TGTGCCAGCAGTGAAGAGAGGGGCTGGGGGAGGGGCAATGAGCAGTTCTTC. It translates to CASSEERGWGRGNEQFF.